This T cell receptor (beta chain) is from a study of cytomegalovirus exposure and HLA in healthy donors (dated by TCRdb to about 2017). Concerning the study at large: In an earlier analysis of roughly 500 of the donors, 276 Gb of sequence data and 90 million to 120 million unique TCR beta sequences from about 190 million T cells were reported. The study was designed to test whether signatures of past pathogen exposure could be identified by cataloging public T cell receptors. High-throughput TCR immunosequencing, statistical association of individual TCRs with disease status, and machine learning were combined to predict cytomegalovirus infection status. The later analysis used no new phenotypic data to find candidate immune exposures, relying instead on TCR beta sequences and their occurrence across donors. Besides the first cohort of approximately 670 subjects, a separate validation cohort made up of 95 to 150 different subjects was used. Among 300 to 500 genotyped donors of the cohort, an average of around 240,000 unique TCR beta nucleotide sequences was sequenced per donor, of which 15% to 20% were non-productive. Both class I and class II loci were covered by HLA typing, at four-digit resolution. A later genetic analysis used genome-wide SNP genotypes for about 65% of the 666 donors, treating that subset as a discovery cohort. The study profiled the T cell repertoires of some 610 subjects by immunosequencing and related them to cytomegalovirus serostatus. Five DR-DQ haplotypes were treated as single units for association and clustering because of strong linkage in the cohort. An earlier analysis of some 500 of the donors used high-throughput TCR beta sequencing to judge whether each TCR beta V gene segment behaved as functional or pseudogenic. Donor age, sex, ethnicity and CMV serostatus were collected together with the repertoire data. An early release covering about 600 HLA-typed donors comprised 250 to 350 gigabases of sequencing data and some 79 million unique TCR sequences. Typing coverage differed by locus: A, B, C, DRB1 and DQB1 were typed in about 629-640 donors, DQA1 in 522, DPA1 in some 570, and DPB1 in 472. Of the approximately 400 genotyped donors, around 81% fell in the genetic ancestry cluster associated with self-reported Caucasian donors. A later analysis re-examined previously published TCR beta repertoires from 600 to 700 donors and added high-resolution HLA genotyping to investigate patterns of TCR occurrence. Every discovery cohort repertoire had been produced on one sequencing platform. The full study reports these points: Some IMGT-functional V segments, including TRBV6-2 and TRBV6-3, could not be distinguished by the 87-base-pair reads and were therefore excluded. The presence/absence analyses assumed that sequencing depth was roughly uniform across donors, and that assumption may not be true. Linkage disequilibrium might explain the correlated functional status among segregating V segments, but an unknown experimental factor could not be excluded. Because some donors lacked HLA typing at each locus, the association tests relied only on the typed subset. When HLA alleles, especially DR and DQ, strongly co-occurred, TCR associations were difficult to assign to individual alleles. In a later analysis, HLA-associated TCR beta chains showed more clonal expansion and lower generation probabilities than non-associated chains that were equally common. A later analysis found that most CMV-associated TCR beta chains appeared HLA-restricted, with HLA associations seemingly driven largely by CMV exposure. According to a later analysis, TCR association rates differed among HLA loci, with DRB1 alleles showing the most associated TCRs and HLA-C alleles showing the fewest. A cluster of highly shared sequence variants was judged likely to be a technical artifact of the sequencing pipeline. The classifier was reported to diagnose cytomegalovirus status with high specificity and sensitivity in both the original and validation cohorts. V-gene and J-gene trimming of TCR beta chains was associated with a missense DCLRE1C variant in a later genetic analysis, and the association was replicated in an independent cohort. Across donors, most TCR sequences were observed very rarely, whereas some public TCRs were present in many individuals. A few of the identified cytomegalovirus-associated TCR beta chains were confirmed in vitro to be specific for cytomegalovirus antigens. A further reported finding was that TCR beta sequences accurately predicted the HLA-A and HLA-B alleles for most subjects in the first cohort. The earlier analysis of almost 600 of the donors excluded 15 to 20 rarely observed V segments, including chromosome 9 orphons, because counts were too low. In an earlier analysis of over 550 of the donors, most TCR beta V segments were observed in productive rearrangements about 90% or about 30% of the time, broadly matching IMGT annotations. According to a later analysis, parvovirus B19, influenza, CMV and Epstein-Barr virus appeared linked to several top co-occurrence clusters. The study gave a list of 150 to 200 TCR beta chains associated with cytomegalovirus. A later analysis associated about 16,000 TCR beta sequences with specific HLA alleles at a false discovery rate of 0.05. In this cohort, only TCR beta chains were sequenced, and detectable features were limited by the absence of alpha or paired-chain data. Compared with the approximately 710-donor mean, donors in an Asian-associated ancestry cluster had fewer N-insertions in productive TCRs, according to a later genetic analysis. It was suggested by the authors that the approach could potentially be generalized to other disease states and immunological phenotypes. For the cohort, immune exposure information was limited to CMV serostatus.

The library was generated by the immunoSEQ multiplex PCR assay. The multiplex PCR relied on a mix of 60 forward primers for TCR Vbeta segments and 13 reverse primers for TCR Jbeta segments. A multiplex PCR assay on genomic DNA amplified the CDR3 region of rearranged TCR beta genes. Amplified TCR beta libraries were sequenced as 87-base-pair reads on the Illumina HiSeq System. The published analysis was carried out like this. In a later analysis, around 80 million unique TCR beta chains were counted across the roughly 700 repertoires, and roughly 11 million of these chains were shared by at least two donors. Raw reads were error-corrected and collapsed into unique sequences with a nearest-neighbor algorithm that merged closely related sequences to remove PCR and sequencing errors. Alignment of CDR3 sequences to IMGT reference sequences was used to assign V, D and J gene segments. For a sequence to be retained, at least a six-nucleotide match to both a V gene segment and a J gene segment was required. A rearrangement was called productive if the CDR3 had no stop codons and remained in frame with V and J, and every other rearrangement was called non-productive. Following IMGT convention, CDR3 was defined as the stretch from the second conserved V-encoded cysteine to the conserved J-encoded phenylalanine. The earlier analysis of some 600 of the donors excluded sequences that lacked an unambiguous match to a single V gene segment. In an earlier analysis of several hundred of the donors, V segments were called functional above 56.7% productive rearrangements and were called segregating when the between-donor standard deviation exceeded 5%. A statistical classification framework was built for diagnosing cytomegalovirus status from the catalog of TCR beta chain sequences. A later analysis assigned V and J genes by comparing TCR nucleotide sequences with IMGT/GENE-DB human TR gene sequences. The TCRdist pipeline was used in a later analysis to assign CDR3 sequences and most-parsimonious VDJ recombination scenarios. A later analysis defined each TCR beta chain by its CDR3 amino acid sequence plus V-gene family, and excluded reads lacking a unique V-gene family. To address suspected cross-contamination and a sequencing artifact, a later analysis removed around 600 highly shared, low-generation-probability nucleotide sequences. For each public chain, a later analysis derived a clonal expansion index from normalized ranks of inferred template counts within each repertoire. A later analysis computed generation probabilities with a VDJ recombination model fitted to out-of-frame rearrangements, and checked the results against IGoR. In a later analysis, hypergeometric tests were used to score TCR-TCR, TCR-HLA and TCR-CMV co-occurrence, with a repertoire-size bias correction applied to TCR pairs. To estimate false discovery rates, a later analysis permuted the HLA or CMV assignments 20 times. A later analysis grouped co-occurring TCRs with DBSCAN, adding TCRdist sequence similarity when clustering within HLA-allele-positive subsets. For co-occurrence clustering, repertoires with fewer than 30,000 or more than 120,000 public chains were excluded, along with five or six repertoires with anomalous nucleotide sharing. TCRdb retrieved this table from immuneACCESS and kept in-frame rearrangements only. Not all clones are present; in checked studies, unresolved V genes account for under half, and no reason is known for the remainder. The D gene and trimming were derived from the DNA, and the V and J assignments and clone size from that table. In all, the sample holds some 180,000 clones, and more than 75% of those were seen once. The ten largest clones take up 1.5% of the sample.

The junction carries 15 bases between V and J, which are trimmed by 4 bases and 2 bases respectively. The CDR3 starts with the cysteine, ends with the phenylalanine, and has 15 residues. Only the CDR3 part of the read is kept: 45 bases, read in frame from the first base. In the germline V gene, CDR1 corresponds to SGHRS and CDR2 to YFSETQ. This clone was seen once. The antigen this receptor binds is unknown. Base qualities are not recorded, but no much larger clone differs from it by a single base. In total, roughly 710 healthy bone marrow donors made up the cohort. Cohort members were all nominally healthy when sampled, although unrecorded immune exposures were likely present. The donor was CMV seronegative and belonged to the group of around 350 seronegative cohort members. Every donor gave a peripheral blood sample, and the peripheral blood mononuclear cells from that sample were used for TCR beta sequencing. The Qiagen DNeasy Blood Extraction Kit was used to extract genomic DNA from the blood cell samples.

The sequencing input was PBMCs. The receptor was isolated from a middle-aged man in good health and CMV-seronegative. The sequence joins TRBV5-1 to TRBJ1-2, with the D gene too uncertain to name. The nucleotide sequence is given as TGCGCCAGCAGCCCCAAGAAGTTCCGGAACTATGGCTACACCTTC. It specifies CASSPKKFRNYGYTF.